This T cell receptor (beta chain) is drawn from a study of Ad26.COV2.S vaccination and SARS-CoV-2 variants. TCRdb's table, derived via immunoSEQ multiplex PCR, lists solely in-frame clones and lacks some. The repertoire holds roughly 330,000 clones, with around 90% as singletons. Germline lookup yields CDR1 SGHNT and CDR2 YYREEE (reference sequence). V was trimmed by 0 bases and J by 2 bases, leaving 8 bases between them. This CDR3 is built from 14 residues. Treatment defined: roughly 18 received Ad26.COV2.S at low or high dose, single or two shots; a few received placebo; per-sample allocation not given. Each sample was drawn 63 days after the first injection (of vaccine or placebo).

Sequences were derived from peripheral blood, sampled in a trial of Ad26.COV2.S vaccine versus placebo. This chain links TRBV5-4 with TRBJ2-5; D gene ambiguous. The clonotype originates from a person aged 18-60 years who received the Ad26.COV2.S COVID-19 vaccine or a placebo. CDR3 nucleotides: TGTGCCAGCAGCTTGGATCCAGGACAAGAGACCCAGTACTTC. This translates into CASSLDPGQETQYF.